The present TCR beta chain was sequenced within a study of technical replicates of blood from a few donors. CDR1 SQVTM and CDR2 ANQGSEA come from the germline V gene. V shed 7 bases and J 1 base; nucleotides not matched to a gene: 8. This CDR3 is built from 14 residues. Assay: immunoSEQ multiplex PCR; the TCRdb copy retains only in-frame clones and omits some. The sample lists just over 80,000 clones, about 95% occurring once. The chain couples TRBV29-1 to TRBJ1-1; 8 nucleotides align to TRBD1. Sequenced material: T cells isolated from PBMCs. This receptor was identified in a human donor in good health. CDR3 nucleotides: TGCAGCGCGGGGTTAGGACAGGGGAACACTGAAGCTTTCTTT. This codes for CSAGLGQGNTEAFF.